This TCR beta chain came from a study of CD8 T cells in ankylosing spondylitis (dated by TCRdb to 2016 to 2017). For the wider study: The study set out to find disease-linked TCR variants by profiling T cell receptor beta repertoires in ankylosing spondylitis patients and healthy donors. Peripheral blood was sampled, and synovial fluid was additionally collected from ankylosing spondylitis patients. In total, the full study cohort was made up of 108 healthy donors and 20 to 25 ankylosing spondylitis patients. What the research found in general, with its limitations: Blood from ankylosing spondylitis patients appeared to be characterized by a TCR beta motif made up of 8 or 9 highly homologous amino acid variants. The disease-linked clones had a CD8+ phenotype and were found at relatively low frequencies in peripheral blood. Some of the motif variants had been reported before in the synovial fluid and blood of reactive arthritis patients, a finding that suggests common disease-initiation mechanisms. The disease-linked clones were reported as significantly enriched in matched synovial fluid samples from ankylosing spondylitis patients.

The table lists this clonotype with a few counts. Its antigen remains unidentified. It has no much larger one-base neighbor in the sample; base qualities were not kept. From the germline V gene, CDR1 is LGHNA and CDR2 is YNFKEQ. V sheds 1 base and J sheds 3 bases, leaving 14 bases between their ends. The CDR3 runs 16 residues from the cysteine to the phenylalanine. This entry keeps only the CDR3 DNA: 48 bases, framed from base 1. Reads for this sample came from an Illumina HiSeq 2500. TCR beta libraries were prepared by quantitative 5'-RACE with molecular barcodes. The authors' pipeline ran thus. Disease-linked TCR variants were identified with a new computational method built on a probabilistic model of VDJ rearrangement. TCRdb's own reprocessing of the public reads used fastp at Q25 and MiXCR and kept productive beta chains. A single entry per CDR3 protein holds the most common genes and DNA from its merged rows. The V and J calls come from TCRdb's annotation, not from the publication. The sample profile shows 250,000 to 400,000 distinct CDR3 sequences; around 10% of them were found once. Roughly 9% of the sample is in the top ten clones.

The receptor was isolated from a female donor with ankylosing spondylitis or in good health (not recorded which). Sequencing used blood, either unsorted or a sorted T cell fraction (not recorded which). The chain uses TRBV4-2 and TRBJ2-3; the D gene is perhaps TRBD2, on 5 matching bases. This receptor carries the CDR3 CASSQVSERGTDTQYF. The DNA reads TGTGCCAGCAGCCAAGTGAGCGAACGAGGGACAGATACGCAGTATTTT.